Shown below are 7 T cell receptor beta chains from a single sample sequenced in a study of glioma-infiltrating T cells after dendritic cell vaccination. The data were produced by immunoSEQ multiplex PCR, yet TCRdb's version contains in-frame clones alone and is incomplete. The sample lists fewer than 110,000 clones, roughly 81% occurring once. This sample comprised blood, obtained before dendritic cell vaccination. The receptors shown here come from a human donor with glioblastoma.

J is TRBJ1-2 and V is TRBV6-1; 8 positions agree with TRBD1. CDR1 is MNHNS, CDR2 SASEGT, per germline. The CDR3 is 15 amino acids. V gave up 4 bases and J gave up 2 bases; unmatched junction bases: 6. The CDR3 sequence is CASSARDRLNYGYTF. DNA for the CDR3: TGTGCCAGCAGTGCGAGGGACAGGTTAAACTATGGCTACACCTTC.

The gene calls are TRBV6-5 and TRBJ2-3, with a possible D match to TRBD1 (5 bases). V was pared by 6 bases and J by 5 bases, with 6 bases between. Germline V gene lookup returns CDR1 MNHEY and CDR2 SVGAGI. The CDR3 contains 11 residues. CDR3 loop: CASRRGDTQYF. In DNA form, the CDR3 reads TGTGCCAGCAGAAGGGGAGATACGCAGTATTTT.

In its sample, this clone was seen once. CDR3 sequence (DNA): TGTGCCAGCAGTGACTATGGGGCGGGGGCCTACGAGCAGTACTTC. Its protein product is CASSDYGAGAYEQYF. The V gene is TRBV2, the J gene TRBJ2-7; 7 bases are shared with TRBD2. The CDR3 contains 15 residues. Germline trimming cut 3 bases from V and 2 bases from J; bases unmatched to any gene: 7. Germline V CDR1 and CDR2: SNHLY, FYNNEI.

This rearrangement joins TRBV7-8 to TRBJ2-7; D is perhaps TRBD1 (6 bases). The germline V gene encodes CDR1 SGHVS and CDR2 FQNEAQ. Trimming pared 5 bases from V and 3 bases from J, leaving 11 bases between. This CDR3 spans 13 amino acids. The chain's CDR3 is CASSPRDIYEQYF. CDR3 DNA sequence: TGTGCCAGCAGCCCCCGGGACATCTACGAGCAGTACTTC.

This sequence joins TRBV7-2 and TRBJ1-1; TRBD1 aligns across 8 bases. V was pared by 5 bases and J by 5 bases, with 4 bases of the junction left unmatched. This CDR3 is built from 13 residues. The V gene's germline CDR1 is SGHTA and CDR2 FQGNSA. The DNA of the CDR3 is TGTGCCAGCAGCCGAAACAGGGGGACTGAAGCTTTCTTT. Its translation is CASSRNRGTEAFF.

The chain recombines TRBV5-1 with TRBJ1-1; perhaps TRBD1 as D (6 bases). V lost 1 base, J lost 5 bases, and 15 bases lay in between. Germline V gene data show CDR1 as SGHRS and CDR2 as YFSETQ. There are 15 residues in the CDR3. CDR3 amino acids: CASSLSQGGGTEAFF. CDR3 DNA: TGCGCCAGCAGCTTGTCACAGGGCGGGGGGACTGAAGCTTTCTTT.

The chain joins TRBV7-2 to TRBJ2-7, with a possible D match to TRBD1 (5 bases). Looked up from germline, CDR1 is SGHTA and CDR2 is FQGNSA. Trimming stripped 5 bases from V and 3 bases from J, with 14 bases between. CDR3 length: 14 amino acids. CDR3 in amino acids: CASSPSSQGYEQYF. The CDR3 DNA reads as TGTGCCAGCAGCCCGTCTTCCCAGGGCTACGAGCAGTACTTC. The whole variable domain, remainder taken from reference TRBV7-2 and TRBJ2-7, is GAGVSQSPSNKVTEKGKDVELRCDPISGHTALYWYRQSLGQGLEFLIYFQGNSAPDKSGLPSDRFSAERTGGSVSTLTIQRTQQEDSAVYLCASSPSSQGYEQYFGPGTRLTVT.